Each of the 22 T cell receptor beta chains below was sequenced from the same sample in a study of blood T cell repertoires in COVID-19. TCRdb's table, derived via immunoSEQ multiplex PCR, lists solely in-frame clones and lacks some. The data hold around 40,000 clones, with about 90% observed a single time. Sequenced material: peripheral blood. The receptors shown here come from a human donor in a cohort sampled during active COVID-19.

The chain employs TRBV6-5 and TRBJ2-7; 9 positions match TRBD1. The germline V gene encodes CDR1 MNHEY and CDR2 SVGAGI. This CDR3 region has 15 residues. After removal of 7 bases from V and 0 bases from J, the junction contained 7 bases not matched to a gene. CDR3 sequence (DNA): TGTGCCAGCAAGAAGGACAGGGGAAGCTCCTACGAGCAGTACTTC. This translates into CASKKDRGSSYEQYF.

This sequence joins TRBV5-8 and TRBJ2-6, with 8 bases matching TRBD2. Germline V gene lookup returns CDR1 SGHTS and CDR2 YDEGEE. The CDR3 extends over 17 amino acids. Trimming at V came to 4 bases and at J to 3 bases, leaving 9 bases not matched to a gene. The CDR3 reads CASSLRREGFGANVLTF. DNA for the CDR3: TGTGCCAGCAGCCTAAGACGGGAGGGGTTTGGGGCCAACGTCCTGACTTTC. Based on the CDR3 plus reference TRBV5-8 and TRBJ2-6, the full variable domain is EAGVTQSPTHLIKTRGQQATLRCSPISGHTSVYWYQQALGLGLQFLLWYDEGEERNRGNFPPRFSGRQFPNYSSELNVNALELEDSALYLCASSLRREGFGANVLTFGAGSRLTVL.

V and J are TRBV12-3 or TRBV12-4 and TRBJ2-4, with TRBD1 as a possible D gene (6 bases). The CDR3 loop spans 12 amino acids. V gave up 3 bases and J gave up 8 bases, with 8 bases separating them. The CDR3 sequence is CASSLDSYIQYF. In DNA form, the CDR3 reads TGTGCCAGCAGTTTGGACAGCTACATTCAGTACTTC.

This rearrangement joins TRBV11-2 to TRBJ2-7; the D gene is possibly TRBD1 (5 bases). From germline, CDR1 is SGHAT and CDR2 FQNNGV. Trimming removed 5 bases at V and 1 base at J, with 9 bases between. The CDR3 runs to 13 residues. This chain's CDR3 is CASSLRQSYEQYF. The CDR3 DNA is TGTGCCAGCAGCCTTCGACAGTCCTACGAGCAGTACTTC.

V usage is TRBV5-6 and J usage is TRBJ2-7; D call uncertain. V gave up 6 bases and J gave up 3 bases, with 16 bases separating them. The CDR3 runs to 14 residues. Germline assignment: CDR1 SGHDT and CDR2 YYEEEE. The CDR3 reads CASMAPPGIYEQYF. CDR3 coding DNA: TGTGCCAGCATGGCCCCACCAGGAATCTACGAGCAGTACTTC.

Only one count was recorded for this clone. The junction shows a germline mismatch at one end, possibly a read error. The chain is built from TRBV30 and TRBJ2-7; 10 nucleotides agree with TRBD2. The V gene's germline CDR1 is GTSNPN and CDR2 SVGIG (reference sequence). The CDR3 covers 14 residues. This CDR3 reads CAWSRGLAPYEQYF. In DNA form, the CDR3 reads TGTGCCTGGAGCCGGGGACTAGCGCCCTATGAGCAGTACTTC.

The rearrangement links TRBV19 to TRBJ1-2; TRBD1 is a possible D gene (6 bases). Germline V gene sequence: CDR1 LNHDA, CDR2 SQIVND (reference sequence). V was shortened by 7 bases and J by 0 bases, with 12 bases between the two germline ends. CDR3 length equals 14 residues. CDR3 sequence: CASTRGGTNYGYTF. The CDR3 DNA sequence: TGTGCCAGTACAAGAGGGGGAACTAACTATGGCTACACCTTC.

This clone has a single count. The rearrangement joins TRBV3-1 (or the pseudogene TRBV3-2) to TRBJ2-7; TRBD2 aligns across 9 bases. The germline CDR1 and CDR2 sequences are LGHDT and YNNKEL (reference sequence). This CDR3 contains 16 residues. The J segment lost 0 bases and the V segment lost 1 base, leaving 4 bases of the junction unmatched. The CDR3 loop reads CASSQVSGGSSYEQYF. Written as DNA, the CDR3 is TGTGCCAGCAGCCAAGTCAGCGGGGGGAGCTCCTACGAGCAGTACTTC.

The chain joins TRBV7-9 to TRBJ1-1; D might be TRBD1 (5 bases). The ends were cut back, 5 bases at V and 3 bases at J, with 10 bases in the middle. Germline lookup yields CDR1 SEHNR and CDR2 FQNEAQ (reference sequence). CDR3 length: 13 amino acids. The CDR3 sequence is CASSRQLDTEAFF. The CDR3 DNA reads TGTGCCAGCAGCCGACAGCTAGACACTGAAGCTTTCTTT.

DNA of the CDR3: TGTGCCAGCAGCTTAGTAGGGGTAGGGTTTAATGAAAAACTGTTTTTT. Its translation: CASSLVGVGFNEKLFF. V is TRBV7-2 and J is TRBJ1-4; tentative D call: TRBD1 (5 bases). This CDR3 spans 16 amino acids. The germline V gene encodes CDR1 SGHTA and CDR2 FQGNSA. Deletions cut 1 base from V and 4 bases from J, with 13 bases between. Full variable domain (rest looked up from reference TRBV7-2 and TRBJ1-4): GAGVSQSPSNKVTEKGKDVELRCDPISGHTALYWYRQSLGQGLEFLIYFQGNSAPDKSGLPSDRFSAERTGGSVSTLTIQRTQQEDSAVYLCASSLVGVGFNEKLFFGSGTQLSVL.

This clone was seen only once. The rearrangement uses TRBV4-3 and TRBJ2-1; D is undetermined. Trimming shortened V by 0 bases and J by 2 bases, and 8 bases separated the two germline ends. Germline CDR1 LGHNA, CDR2 YSLEER. CDR3 length: 15 residues. CDR3 sequence: CASSQEPRTYNEQFF. CDR3 in DNA: TGCGCCAGCAGCCAAGAACCTAGAACCTACAATGAGCAGTTCTTC.

This clone was seen a handful of times. This chain uses TRBV11-2 with TRBJ2-5; tentatively, D is TRBD2 (6 bases). In germline, CDR1 is SGHAT, CDR2 FQNNGV. CDR3 length: 15 amino acids. V dropped 0 bases and J dropped 9 bases, with 17 bases sitting between them. The CDR3 loop reads CASSLEFGPKRAQYF. Written as DNA, the CDR3 is TGTGCCAGCAGCTTAGAATTCGGACCCAAGCGGGCCCAGTACTTC. Full variable domain (outside the CDR3, taken from reference TRBV11-2 and TRBJ2-5): EAGVAQSPRYKIIEKRQSVAFWCNPISGHATLYWYQQILGQGPKLLIQFQNNGVVDDSQLPKDRFSAERLKGVDSTLKIQPAKLEDSAVYLCASSLEFGPKRAQYFGPGTRLLVL.

The V and J genes are TRBV4-3 and TRBJ1-4, with D possibly being TRBD1 (5 bases). V was clipped by 0 bases and J by 7 bases, with 18 bases between them. In germline, CDR1 is LGHNA, CDR2 YSLEER. The CDR3 length is 17 residues. Written as DNA, the CDR3 is TGCGCCAGCAGCCAAGAGGGACTCGCCTACGCGGGTGAAAAACTGTTTTTT. Amino acid sequence: CASSQEGLAYAGEKLFF.

The chain combines TRBV19 with TRBJ2-5, with 11 bases that match TRBD2. Germline V gene data show CDR1 as LNHDA and CDR2 as SQIVND (reference sequence). Trimming cost V 5 bases and J 2 bases; bases outside gene matches: 7. The CDR3 covers 16 residues. CDR3 sequence (DNA): TGTGCCAGTAGTCTCCACTCTAGCGGGGGGCAAGAGACCCAGTACTTC. Protein sequence: CASSLHSSGGQETQYF. Based on the CDR3 plus reference TRBV19 and TRBJ2-5, the full variable domain is DGGITQSPKYLFRKEGQNVTLSCEQNLNHDAMYWYRQDPGQGLRLIYYSQIVNDFQKGDIAEGYSVSREKKESFPLTVTSAQKNPTAFYLCASSLHSSGGQETQYFGPGTRLLVL.

The J gene is TRBJ1-4, the V gene TRBV29-1; 10 positions agree with TRBD1. The CDR3 consists of 13 residues. Germline-derived CDR1 and CDR2 are SQVTM and ANQGSEA. With 6 bases clipped from V and 8 bases from J, the junction kept 6 bases outside the gene matches. The CDR3 bases are TGCAGCGTCGGGGGGACAGGGGAAGAAAAACTGTTTTTT. It translates to CSVGGTGEEKLFF.

This clone was detected only a few times. V and J are TRBV7-2 and TRBJ1-2; weak D call: TRBD1 (6 bases). V was trimmed by 2 bases and J by 8 bases, leaving 15 bases between them. Germline loops: CDR1 SGHTA, CDR2 FQGNSA. The CDR3 extends over 14 amino acids. CDR3 DNA: TGTGCCAGCAGCTTACCGGGACATGGCGGGGGCTACACCTTC. It yields the protein CASSLPGHGGGYTF.

The chain recombines TRBV19 with TRBJ2-1, with 7 positions matching TRBD2. With V trimmed by 5 bases and J by 7 bases, 20 bases remained unmatched. The CDR3 runs to 18 residues. Germline CDR1 and CDR2: LNHDA and SQIVND (reference sequence). The CDR3 loop reads CASSGREATHGRLNEQFF. The CDR3 nucleotides read TGTGCCAGTAGTGGTAGGGAAGCAACCCACGGGAGGTTAAATGAGCAGTTCTTC.

J is TRBJ1-3 and V is TRBV11-2; possible D gene TRBD1, 6 bases. This CDR3 region has 14 residues. The V end lost 1 base, the J end lost 2 bases, and 6 bases lay between the germline ends. From germline, CDR1 is SGHAT and CDR2 FQNNGV. Written as DNA, the CDR3 is TGTGCCAGCAGCTTAGCAGGGGCTGGAAACACCATATATTTT. Translating it yields CASSLAGAGNTIYF.

The chain recombines TRBV5-8 with TRBJ1-1, with 7 bases aligning to TRBD1. The CDR3 contains 11 residues. Germline V CDR1 and CDR2: SGHTS, YDEGEE. V was clipped by 3 bases and J by 8 bases; unmatched bases: 1. The CDR3 sequence is CASSSQGEAFF. Here the CDR3 DNA reads TGTGCCAGCAGCTCACAGGGGGAAGCTTTCTTT.

The V gene is TRBV15, the J gene TRBJ1-1, with D unresolved. The CDR3 runs to 13 residues. CDR1 and CDR2 from the germline V gene are LNHNV and YYDKDF (reference sequence). The germline V and J ends were trimmed by 0 bases and 1 base, with 3 bases remaining between them. This CDR3 reads CATSRERNTEAFF. CDR3 DNA: TGTGCCACCAGCAGAGAGAGGAACACTGAAGCTTTCTTT.

This chain links TRBV24-1 with TRBJ2-2; D remains ambiguous. V dropped 7 bases and J dropped 5 bases, with 4 bases sitting between them. CDR1 is KGHDR and CDR2 is SFDVKD in the germline V gene. The CDR3 loop spans 11 amino acids. For the CDR3, the DNA is TGTGCCACCAGCCAAACCGGGGAGCTGTTTTTT. It encodes CATSQTGELFF.

This rearrangement joins TRBV15 to TRBJ1-6; no definite D call. The germline V and J ends were trimmed by 4 bases and 8 bases, with 9 bases remaining between them. CDR3 length: 13 amino acids. The V gene's germline CDR1 is LNHNV and CDR2 YYDKDF (reference sequence). Written as DNA, the CDR3 is TGTGCCACCAGCACATCGGCGGATTCACCCCTCCACTTT. Its protein product is CATSTSADSPLHF.